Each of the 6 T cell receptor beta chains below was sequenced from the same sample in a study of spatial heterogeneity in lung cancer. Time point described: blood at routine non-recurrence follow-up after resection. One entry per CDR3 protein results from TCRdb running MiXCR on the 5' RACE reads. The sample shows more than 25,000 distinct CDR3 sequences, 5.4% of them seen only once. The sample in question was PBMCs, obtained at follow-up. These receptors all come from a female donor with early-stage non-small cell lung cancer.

CDR3 region: CASSQDLTPQETQYF. Here the CDR3 DNA reads TGCGCCAGCAGCCAAGATTTAACACCCCAAGAGACCCAGTACTTC. The genes are TRBV4-3 and TRBJ2-5, with unresolved D. This CDR3 has 15 amino acids. Between the trimmed V and J ends, which lost 0 bases and 1 base, there was a span of 9 bases. CDR1 is LGHNA and CDR2 is YSLEER in the germline V gene.

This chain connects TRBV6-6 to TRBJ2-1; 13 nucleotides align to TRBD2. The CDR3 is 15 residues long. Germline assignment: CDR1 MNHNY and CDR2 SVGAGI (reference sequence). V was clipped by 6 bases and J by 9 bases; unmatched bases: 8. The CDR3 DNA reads TGTGCCAGCAGAAGAACTAGCGGGGGGGCAGGTGAGCAGTTCTTC. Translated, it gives CASRRTSGGAGEQFF.

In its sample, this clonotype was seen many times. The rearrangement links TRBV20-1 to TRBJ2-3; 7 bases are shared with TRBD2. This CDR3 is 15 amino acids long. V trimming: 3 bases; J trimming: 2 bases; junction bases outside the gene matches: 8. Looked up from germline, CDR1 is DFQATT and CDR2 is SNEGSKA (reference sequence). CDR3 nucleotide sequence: TGCAGTGCTAGGACGTGGGGGGGACCCACAGATACGCAGTATTTT. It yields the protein CSARTWGGPTDTQYF.

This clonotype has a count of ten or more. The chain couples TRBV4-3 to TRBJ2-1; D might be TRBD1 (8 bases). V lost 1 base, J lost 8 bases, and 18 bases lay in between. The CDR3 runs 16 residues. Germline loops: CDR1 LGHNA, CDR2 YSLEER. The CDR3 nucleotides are TGCGCCAGCAGCCAAGGAGACAGGGGAGGGCTGGATGAGCAGTTCTTC. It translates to CASSQGDRGGLDEQFF.

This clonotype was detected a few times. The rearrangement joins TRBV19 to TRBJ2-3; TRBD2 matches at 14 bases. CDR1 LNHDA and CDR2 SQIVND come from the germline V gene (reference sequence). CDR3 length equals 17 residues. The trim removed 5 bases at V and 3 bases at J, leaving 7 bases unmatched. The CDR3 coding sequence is TGTGCCAGTAGTGTCGGGACTAGCGGGGGTATGACAGATACGCAGTATTTT. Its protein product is CASSVGTSGGMTDTQYF.

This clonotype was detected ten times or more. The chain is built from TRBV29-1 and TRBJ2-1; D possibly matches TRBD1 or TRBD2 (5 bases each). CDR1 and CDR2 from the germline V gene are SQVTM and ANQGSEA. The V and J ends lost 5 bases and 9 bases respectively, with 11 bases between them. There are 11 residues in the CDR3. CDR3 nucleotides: TGCAGCGTTTCGGGGACGGTTGAGCAGTTCTTC. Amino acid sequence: CSVSGTVEQFF.